This T cell receptor beta chain was documented in a study of blood T cells in healthy people across ages. This clonotype was counted a few times. One junction end does not reproduce the germline sequence, and a read error may be involved. This CDR3 is 15 amino acids long. The V gene's germline CDR1 is SEHNR and CDR2 FQNEAQ (reference sequence). Primed by a sample-barcoded 5' primer and a J-beta primer mix, a second PCR proceeded for 7 to 11 cycles. A single record per CDR3 protein comes from TCRdb applying MiXCR to the 5' RACE reads. The sample carries roughly 640,000 distinct CDR3 sequences, approximately 30% recorded once.

This receptor was obtained from a woman older than 75 in good health. Specimen: blood. V is TRBV7-9 and J is TRBJ2-3, with D perhaps given as TRBD1 or TRBD2 (5 bases each). CDR3 coding DNA: TGTGCCAGCAGCTTAGCGGGGTCTAGCACAGGTACGCAGTATTTT. Its protein product is CASSLAGSSTGTQYF.